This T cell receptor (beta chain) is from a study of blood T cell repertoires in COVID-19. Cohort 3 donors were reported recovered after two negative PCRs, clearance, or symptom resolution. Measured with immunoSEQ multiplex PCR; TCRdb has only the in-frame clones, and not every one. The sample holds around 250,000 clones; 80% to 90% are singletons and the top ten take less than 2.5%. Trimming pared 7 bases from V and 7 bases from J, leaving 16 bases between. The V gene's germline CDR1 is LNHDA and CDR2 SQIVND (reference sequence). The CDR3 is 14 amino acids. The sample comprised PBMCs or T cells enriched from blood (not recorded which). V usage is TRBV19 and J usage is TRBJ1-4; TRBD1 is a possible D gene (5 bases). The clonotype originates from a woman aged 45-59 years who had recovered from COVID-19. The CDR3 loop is CASNARSGGEKLFF. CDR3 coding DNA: TGTGCCAGTAATGCGAGGTCCGGGGGTGAAAAACTGTTTTTT. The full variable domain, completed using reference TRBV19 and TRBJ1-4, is DGGITQSPKYLFRKEGQNVTLSCEQNLNHDAMYWYRQDPGQGLRLIYYSQIVNDFQKGDIAEGYSVSREKKESFPLTVTSAQKNPTAFYLCASNARSGGEKLFFGSGTQLSVL.